The clone carrying this T cell receptor beta chain was counted between two and nine times. Its cognate antigen is unknown. These data come from a study of beta chain features in type 1 diabetes. CDR1 PRHDT and CDR2 FYEKMQ come from the germline V gene (reference sequence). The CDR3 consists of 14 residues. Trimming stripped 2 bases from V and 2 bases from J, with 8 bases between. TCRB transcripts that were expressed got sequenced, as all of the isolated RNA had been reverse transcribed. Repertoires were generated with immunoSEQ multiplex PCR, while TCRdb's copy carries only in-frame clones and drops some. The sample has a few hundred thousand clones, roughly 17% seen once. Study results and caveats: Patients with type 1 diabetes showed fewer VDJ junction insertions and more deletions. Naive, central memory and regulatory TCRB repertoires appeared more similar among patients than healthy donors. TCRB CDR3 length was moderately but significantly reduced in all four CD4+ subsets of Type 1 diabetes patients.

The sample consisted of naive CD4+ T cells from blood. The sequence was obtained from a man aged 30-40 years with type 1 diabetes. This chain connects TRBV13 to TRBJ2-3; D is possibly TRBD2 (5 bases). The CDR3 loop reads CASSLSRDTDTQYF. The DNA of the CDR3 is TGTGCCAGCAGCTTATCCCGGGACACAGATACGCAGTATTTT.